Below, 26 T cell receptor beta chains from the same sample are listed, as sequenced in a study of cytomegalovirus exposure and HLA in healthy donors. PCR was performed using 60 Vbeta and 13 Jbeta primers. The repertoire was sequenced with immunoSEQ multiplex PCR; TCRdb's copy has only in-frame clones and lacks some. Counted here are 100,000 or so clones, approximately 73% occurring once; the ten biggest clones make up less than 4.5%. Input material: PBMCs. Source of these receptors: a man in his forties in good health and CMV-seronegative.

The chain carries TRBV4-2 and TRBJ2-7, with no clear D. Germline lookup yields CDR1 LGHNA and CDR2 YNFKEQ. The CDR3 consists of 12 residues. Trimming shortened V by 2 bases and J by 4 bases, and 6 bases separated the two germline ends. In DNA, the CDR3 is TGTGCCAGCAGCCAATCGCGGTACGAGCAGTACTTC. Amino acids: CASSQSRYEQYF.

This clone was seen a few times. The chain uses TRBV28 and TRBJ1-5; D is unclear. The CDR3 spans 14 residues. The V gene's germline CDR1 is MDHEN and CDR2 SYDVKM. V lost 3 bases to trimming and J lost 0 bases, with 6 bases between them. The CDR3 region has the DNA TGTGCCAGCAGTTTTTCAGATAGCAATCAGCCCCAGCATTTT. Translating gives CASSFSDSNQPQHF.

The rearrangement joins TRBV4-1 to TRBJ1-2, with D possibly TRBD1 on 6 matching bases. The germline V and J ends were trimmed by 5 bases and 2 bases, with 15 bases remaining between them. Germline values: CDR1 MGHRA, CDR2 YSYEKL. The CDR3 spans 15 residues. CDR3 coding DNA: TGCGCCAGCAGCTCCGGGGGGCCGGTGAACTATGGCTACACCTTC. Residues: CASSSGGPVNYGYTF.

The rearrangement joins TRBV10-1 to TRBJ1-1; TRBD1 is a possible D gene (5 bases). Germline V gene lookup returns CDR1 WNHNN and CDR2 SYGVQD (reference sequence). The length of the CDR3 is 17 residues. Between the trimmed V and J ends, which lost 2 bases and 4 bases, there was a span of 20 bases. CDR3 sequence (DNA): TGCGCCAGCAGTGAGCATTACAGGAATCCGGGGGGCACTGAAGCTTTCTTT. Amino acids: CASSEHYRNPGGTEAFF.

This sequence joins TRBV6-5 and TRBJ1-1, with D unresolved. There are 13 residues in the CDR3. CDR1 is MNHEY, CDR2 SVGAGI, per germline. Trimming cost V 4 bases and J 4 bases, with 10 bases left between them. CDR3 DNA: TGTGCCAGCAGTTTATTTTTCGGCACTGAAGCTTTCTTT. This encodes CASSLFFGTEAFF.

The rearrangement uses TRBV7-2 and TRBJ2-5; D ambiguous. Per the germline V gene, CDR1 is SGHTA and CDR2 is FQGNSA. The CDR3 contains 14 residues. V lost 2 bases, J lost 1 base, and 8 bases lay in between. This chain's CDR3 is CASSLYGSQETQYF. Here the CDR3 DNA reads TGTGCCAGCAGCTTATACGGTAGCCAAGAGACCCAGTACTTC.

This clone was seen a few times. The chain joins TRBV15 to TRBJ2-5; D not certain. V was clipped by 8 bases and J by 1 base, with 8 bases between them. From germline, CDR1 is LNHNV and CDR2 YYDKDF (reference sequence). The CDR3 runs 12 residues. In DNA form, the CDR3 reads TGTGCCACCTCAGGCCTCCAAGAGACCCAGTACTTC. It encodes CATSGLQETQYF.

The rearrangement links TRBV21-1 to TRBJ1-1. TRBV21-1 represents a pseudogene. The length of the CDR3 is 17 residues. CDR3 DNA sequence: TGTGCCAGCAGCAACGAGGACCGGGAGTTAACGAACACTGAAGCTTTCTTT. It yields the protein CASSNEDRELTNTEAFF.

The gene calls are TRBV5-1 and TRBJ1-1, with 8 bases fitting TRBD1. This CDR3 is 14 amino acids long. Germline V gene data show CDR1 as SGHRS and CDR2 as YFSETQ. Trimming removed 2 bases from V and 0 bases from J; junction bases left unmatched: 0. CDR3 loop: CASSLQGVNTEAFF. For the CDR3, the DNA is TGCGCCAGCAGCTTACAGGGGGTGAACACTGAAGCTTTCTTT. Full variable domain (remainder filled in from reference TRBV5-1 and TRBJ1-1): KAGVTQTPRYLIKTRGQQVTLSCSPISGHRSVSWYQQTPGQGLQFLFEYFSETQRNKGNFPGRFSGRQFSNSRSEMNVSTLELGDSALYLCASSLQGVNTEAFFGQGTRLTVV.

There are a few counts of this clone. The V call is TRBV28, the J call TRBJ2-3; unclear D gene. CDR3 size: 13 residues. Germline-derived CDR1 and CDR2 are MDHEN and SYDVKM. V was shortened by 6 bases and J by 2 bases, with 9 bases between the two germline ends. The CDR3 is CASREQTTDTQYF. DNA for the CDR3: TGTGCCAGCAGAGAACAGACCACAGATACGCAGTATTTT.

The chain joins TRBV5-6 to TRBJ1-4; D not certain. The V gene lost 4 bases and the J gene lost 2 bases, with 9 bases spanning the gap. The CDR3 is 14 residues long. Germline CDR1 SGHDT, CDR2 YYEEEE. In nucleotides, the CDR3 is TGTGCCAGCAGCGGAGGGTATACTAATGAAAAACTGTTTTTT. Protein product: CASSGGYTNEKLFF. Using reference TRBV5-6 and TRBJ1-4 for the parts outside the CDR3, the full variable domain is DAGVTQSPTHLIKTRGQQVTLRCSPKSGHDTVSWYQQALGQGPQFIFQYYEEEERQRGNFPDRFSGHQFPNYSSELNVNALLLGDSALYLCASSGGYTNEKLFFGSGTQLSVL.

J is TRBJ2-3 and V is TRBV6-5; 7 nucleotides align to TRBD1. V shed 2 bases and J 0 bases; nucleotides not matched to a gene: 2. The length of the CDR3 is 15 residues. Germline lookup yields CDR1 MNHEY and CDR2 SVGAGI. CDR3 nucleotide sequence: TGTGCCAGCAGTTACGGGACAGAAAGCACAGATACGCAGTATTTT. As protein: CASSYGTESTDTQYF.

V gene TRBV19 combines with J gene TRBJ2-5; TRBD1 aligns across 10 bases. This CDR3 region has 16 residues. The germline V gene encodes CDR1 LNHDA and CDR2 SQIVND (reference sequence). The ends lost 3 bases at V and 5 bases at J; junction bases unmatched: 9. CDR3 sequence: CASSMGAGTGEETQYF. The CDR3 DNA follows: TGTGCCAGTAGTATGGGGGCCGGGACAGGGGAGGAGACCCAGTACTTC.

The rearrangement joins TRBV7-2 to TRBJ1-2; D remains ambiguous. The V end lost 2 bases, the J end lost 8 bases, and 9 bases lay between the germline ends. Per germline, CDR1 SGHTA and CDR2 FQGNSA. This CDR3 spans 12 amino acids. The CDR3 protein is CASSLREVGYTF. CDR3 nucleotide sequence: TGTGCCAGCAGCTTAAGAGAGGTGGGCTACACCTTC.

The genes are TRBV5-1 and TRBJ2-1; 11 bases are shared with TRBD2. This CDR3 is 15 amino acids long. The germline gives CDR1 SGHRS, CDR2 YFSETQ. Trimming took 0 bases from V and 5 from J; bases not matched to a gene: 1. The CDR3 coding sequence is TGCGCCAGCAGCTTGGTAGCGGGGGGGAACAATGAGCAGTTCTTC. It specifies CASSLVAGGNNEQFF.

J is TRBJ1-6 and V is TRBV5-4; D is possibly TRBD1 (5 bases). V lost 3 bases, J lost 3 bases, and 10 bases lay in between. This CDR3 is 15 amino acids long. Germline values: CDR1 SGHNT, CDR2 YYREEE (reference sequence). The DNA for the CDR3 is TGTGCCAGCAGCTCCAGGGTGCTCTATAATTCACCCCTCCACTTT. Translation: CASSSRVLYNSPLHF. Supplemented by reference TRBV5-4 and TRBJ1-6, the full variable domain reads ETGVTQSPTHLIKTRGQQVTLRCSSQSGHNTVSWYQQALGQGPQFIFQYYREEENGRGNFPPRFSGLQFPNYSSELNVNALELDDSALYLCASSSRVLYNSPLHFGNGTRLTVT.

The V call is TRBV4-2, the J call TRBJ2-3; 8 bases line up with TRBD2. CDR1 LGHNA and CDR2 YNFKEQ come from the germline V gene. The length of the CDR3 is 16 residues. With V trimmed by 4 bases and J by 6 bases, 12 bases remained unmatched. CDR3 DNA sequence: TGTGCCAGCAGCCGGACCACGATGTTAGCGGGGGATACGCAGTATTTT. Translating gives CASSRTTMLAGDTQYF.

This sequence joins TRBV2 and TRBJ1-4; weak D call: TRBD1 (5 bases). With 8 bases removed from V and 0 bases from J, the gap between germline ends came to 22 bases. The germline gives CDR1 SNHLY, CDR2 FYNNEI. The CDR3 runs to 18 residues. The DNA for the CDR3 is TGTGCCAGCTCCGCCGCCTCAGGGATTTATGCAACTAATGAAAAACTGTTTTTT. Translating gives CASSAASGIYATNEKLFF.

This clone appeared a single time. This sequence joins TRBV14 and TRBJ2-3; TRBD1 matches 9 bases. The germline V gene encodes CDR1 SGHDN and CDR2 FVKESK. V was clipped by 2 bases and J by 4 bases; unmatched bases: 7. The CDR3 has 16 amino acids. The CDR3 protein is CASSQYTTGGSDTQYF. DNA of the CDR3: TGTGCCAGCAGCCAATATACGACAGGGGGATCAGATACGCAGTATTTT.

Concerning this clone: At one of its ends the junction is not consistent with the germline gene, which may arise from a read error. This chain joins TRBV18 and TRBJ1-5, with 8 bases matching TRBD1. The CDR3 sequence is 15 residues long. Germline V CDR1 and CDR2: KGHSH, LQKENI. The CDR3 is CASSPQGQGYQPQHF. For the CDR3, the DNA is TGTGCCAGCTCCCCACAAGGACAGGGTTATCAGCCCCAGCATTTT. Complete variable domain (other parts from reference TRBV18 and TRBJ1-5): NAGVMQNPRHLVRRRGQEARLRCSPMKGHSHVYWYRQLPEEGLKFMVYLQKENIIDESGMPKERFSAEFPKEGPSILRIQQVVRGDSAAYFCASSPQGQGYQPQHFGDGTRLSIL.

For the CDR3, the DNA is TGTGCCAGCAGCCTAGCGGCGGGGCCACAAGAGACCCAGTACTTC. This sequence encodes CASSLAAGPQETQYF. The chain has TRBV5-4 and TRBJ2-5, with TRBD2 identical over 7 bases. The CDR3 totals 15 residues. J gave up 2 bases and V 4 bases, and 8 bases lay outside the gene matches. The V gene's germline CDR1 is SGHNT and CDR2 YYREEE (reference sequence).

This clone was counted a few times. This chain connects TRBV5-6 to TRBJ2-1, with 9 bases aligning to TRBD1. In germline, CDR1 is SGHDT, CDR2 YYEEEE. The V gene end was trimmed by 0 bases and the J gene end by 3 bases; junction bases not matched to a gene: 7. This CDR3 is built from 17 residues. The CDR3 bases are TGTGCCAGCAGCTTGGCCGGGACAGGGCTAATCTACAATGAGCAGTTCTTC. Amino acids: CASSLAGTGLIYNEQFF.

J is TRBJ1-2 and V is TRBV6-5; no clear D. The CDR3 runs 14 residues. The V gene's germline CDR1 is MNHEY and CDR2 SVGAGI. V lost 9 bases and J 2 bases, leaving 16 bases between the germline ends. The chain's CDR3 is CASQTLPGNYGYTF. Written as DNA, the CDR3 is TGTGCCAGTCAAACCCTCCCGGGGAACTATGGCTACACCTTC.

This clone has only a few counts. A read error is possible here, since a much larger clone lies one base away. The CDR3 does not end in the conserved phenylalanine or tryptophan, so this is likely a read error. CDR3 sequence (DNA): TGTGCCAGTAGTCTTCGGGATAATGAAAAACTGTTTGTT. It encodes CASSLRDNEKLFV. The chain has TRBV19 and TRBJ1-4; D not resolved. The CDR3 is made up of 13 amino acids. CDR1 LNHDA and CDR2 SQIVND come from the germline V gene (reference sequence). Trimming took 5 bases from V and 4 from J, leaving 8 bases between them.

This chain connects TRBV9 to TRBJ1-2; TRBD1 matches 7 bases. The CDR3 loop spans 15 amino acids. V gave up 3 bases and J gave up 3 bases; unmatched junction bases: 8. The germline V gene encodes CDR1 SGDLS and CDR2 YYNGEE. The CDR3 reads CASSARAGTDYGYTF. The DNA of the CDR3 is TGTGCCAGCAGCGCACGGGCCGGGACAGACTATGGCTACACCTTC.

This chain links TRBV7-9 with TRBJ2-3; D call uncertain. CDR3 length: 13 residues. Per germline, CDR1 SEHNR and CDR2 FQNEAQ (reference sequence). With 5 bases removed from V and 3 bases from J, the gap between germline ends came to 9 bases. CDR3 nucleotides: TGTGCCAGCAGCCAGACTCTAACAGATACGCAGTATTTT. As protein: CASSQTLTDTQYF.